This TCR beta chain stems from a study of blood T cell repertoires in COVID-19. Study-level background: Donors in the United States, Italy and Spain gave samples during acute or convalescent COVID-19. Sources were T cells, B-cell-depleted T cells, or PBMCs; the material itself was cDNA or gDNA.

Per the study methods: Estimation of nucleated cell counts relied on the amplification of reference gene primers. TCRdb's copy holds only in-frame clones and misses some; the assay was immunoSEQ multiplex PCR. V, J and clone size derive from that table, while D and trimming were established from the DNA sequence. The data hold nearly 200,000 clones, with 80% to 90% observed a single time. Germline V gene data show CDR1 as SGHKS and CDR2 as YYEKEE (reference sequence). The J segment lost 8 bases and the V segment lost 0 bases, leaving 9 bases of the junction unmatched. The CDR3 runs 15 residues. The source is a woman in her 70s with acute or convalescent COVID-19. This chain uses TRBV5-5 with TRBJ1-2; TRBD1 agrees at 8 bases. Source material: peripheral blood. The CDR3 coding sequence is TGTGCCAGCAGCTTGGATGGTCAGGGGGCGGAAGGCTACACCTTC. Translation: CASSLDGQGAEGYTF. Full variable domain (rest looked up from reference TRBV5-5 and TRBJ1-2): DAGVTQSPTHLIKTRGQQVTLRCSPISGHKSVSWYQQVLGQGPQFIFQYYEKEERGRGNFPDRFSARQFPNYSSELNVNALLLGDSALYLCASSLDGQGAEGYTFGSGTRLTVV.